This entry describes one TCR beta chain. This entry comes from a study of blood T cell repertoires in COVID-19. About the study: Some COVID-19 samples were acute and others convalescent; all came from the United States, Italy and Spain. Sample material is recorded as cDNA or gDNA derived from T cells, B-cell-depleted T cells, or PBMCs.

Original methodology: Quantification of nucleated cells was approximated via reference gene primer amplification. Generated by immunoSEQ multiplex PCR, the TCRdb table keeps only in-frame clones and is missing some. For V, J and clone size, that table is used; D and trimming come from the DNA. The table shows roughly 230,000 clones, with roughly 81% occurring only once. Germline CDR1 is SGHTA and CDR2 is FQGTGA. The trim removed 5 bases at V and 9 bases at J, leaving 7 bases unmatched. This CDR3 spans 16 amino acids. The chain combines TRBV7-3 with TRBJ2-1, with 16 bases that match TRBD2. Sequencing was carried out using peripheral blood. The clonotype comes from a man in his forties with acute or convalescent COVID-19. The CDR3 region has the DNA TGTGCCAGCAGCCGCGGGACTAGCGGGGGGGCGGGTGAGCAGTTCTTC. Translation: CASSRGTSGGAGEQFF.